Listed below are T cell receptor beta chains from one sample, sequenced in a study of graft-versus-host responses after intestinal transplantation. For these receptors, no antigen is known. Using immunoSEQ multiplex PCR, the repertoire was profiled, and TCRdb retains in-frame clones only, with some absent. Of 130,000 or so clones listed, around 90% are singletons. Sequenced here: unstimulated CD4+ T cells sorted from spleen or lymph node cells, sampled before intestinal transplant. The receptor source for this set is a human donor who received an intestinal transplant. Both conserved end residues are part of each CDR3. The D gene is left open where the match is weak. Size is omitted from some rows. Given values are once, few, many or a class for expanded clones.

cdr3_nt cdr3_aa j_call d_call v_call clone_size
TGTGCCAGCAGTTTCCTCGGAGGGCGGGAGAGGACCACAGATACGCAGTATTTT CASSFLGGRERTTDTQYF TRBJ2-3 TRBD2 TRBV28 .
TGTGCCAGTAGTATGAGACTAGCGGGAGAAGAGACCCAGTACTTC CASSMRLAGEETQYF TRBJ2-5 TRBD2 TRBV19 few
TGTGCCAGCAGTTTTGTGCTAGGTTTCACAGATACGCAGTATTTT CASSFVLGFTDTQYF TRBJ2-3 . TRBV28 .
TGTGCCAGCAGTGACCCGGGACTAGCGGGAGATGGCGGGCAGTTCTTC CASSDPGLAGDGGQFF TRBJ2-1 TRBD2 TRBV25-1 .
TGTGCCAGCAGCTTGCCAGGGGGTAATGAAAAACTGTTTTTT CASSLPGGNEKLFF TRBJ1-4 TRBD1 TRBV11-2 .
TGTGCCATCAGATCCACGGTAACTAGCGGGAGGGCCGATACCGAGCAGTACTTC CAIRSTVTSGRADTEQYF TRBJ2-7 TRBD2 TRBV10-3 .
TGTGCCAGTAGGCAGGGGGCGGGCACTGAAGCTTTCTTT CASRQGAGTEAFF TRBJ1-1 TRBD1 TRBV7-3 .
TGTGCCAGCAGTCCTACAGGGACGCCAGGTCAGCCCCAGCATTTT CASSPTGTPGQPQHF TRBJ1-5 . TRBV27 .
TGTGCCAGCAAATCGGGACCAAGCACCGGGGAGCTGTTTTTT CASKSGPSTGELFF TRBJ2-2 . TRBV28 .
TGTGCCAGCAGCGCCCCAGGAGTAAACATTCAGTACTTC CASSAPGVNIQYF TRBJ2-4 . TRBV7-8 .
TGTGCCAGCAGCTCCCCCAGGGACATGCCCTACGAGCAGTACTTC CASSSPRDMPYEQYF TRBJ2-7 . TRBV5-4 once
TGTGCCAGTAGAACAGGGATAACCCAGCATTTT CASRTGITQHF TRBJ1-5 . TRBV19 .
TGTGCCAGCAGTACAGGGTTGGAGGCCTACAATGAGCAGTTCTTC CASSTGLEAYNEQFF TRBJ2-1 . TRBV6-4 once
TGTGCCAGCAGCTTAGGCGGGAGAACCTACAATGAGCAGTTCTTC CASSLGGRTYNEQFF TRBJ2-1 TRBD2 TRBV7-2 .
TGTGCCAGCAGTTACGTGGGTAGTGGCACCGGGGAGCTGTTTTTT CASSYVGSGTGELFF TRBJ2-2 . TRBV6-6 .
TGTGCCAGCAGTGAAGCCGGGAGCACAGATACGCAGTATTTT CASSEAGSTDTQYF TRBJ2-3 . TRBV6-1 .
TGTGCCACCAGAGCGGTCAGCGCCCCAGCGGGGCAGTACTTC CATRAVSAPAGQYF TRBJ2-5 TRBD2 TRBV27 .
TGCGCCAGCAGCTTGTTGCTAGCGGGAGGCACCTACAATGAGCAGTTCTTC CASSLLLAGGTYNEQFF TRBJ2-1 TRBD2 TRBV5-1 .
TGTGCCAGCAGCTTAGATCCTGCAGGGGTCGAGCAGTACTTC CASSLDPAGVEQYF TRBJ2-7 . TRBV11-2 .
TGTGCCAGCAGCCTGGGACGGGCCACAGATACGCAGTATTTT CASSLGRATDTQYF TRBJ2-3 . TRBV13 .
TGTGCCAGCCTGACACAGGGGGCGCACAACGAGCAGTACTTC CASLTQGAHNEQYF TRBJ2-7 TRBD1 TRBV28 .
TGTGCCTGGAGTAGGGGCGGGAGGGCCGGTAATGAGCAGTTCTTC CAWSRGGRAGNEQFF TRBJ2-1 TRBD2 TRBV30 .
TGTGCCAGCAGCCTTGTTGGCGGTAGCTCCTACAATGAGCAGTTCTTC CASSLVGGSSYNEQFF TRBJ2-1 . TRBV7-9 .
TGTGCCAGCTCACCACAACAACTATCGGAGACCCAGTACTTC CASSPQQLSETQYF TRBJ2-5 . TRBV18 .
TGTGCCTGGAGCCAGTCTAGCACAGATACGCAGTATTTT CAWSQSSTDTQYF TRBJ2-3 . TRBV30 once
TGTGCCAGCTCAGGACCTCAGGGCCTTATATCGAGCAATCAGCCCCAGCATTTT CASSGPQGLISSNQPQHF TRBJ1-5 . TRBV18 .
TGTGCCAGCTCACGAGGGACTAGCGAGGGGGAGACCCAGTACTTC CASSRGTSEGETQYF TRBJ2-5 TRBD2 TRBV18 .
TGTGCCAGCAGCTTAGTAGGTAGCGGGGGTTCCTACGAGCAGTACTTC CASSLVGSGGSYEQYF TRBJ2-7 TRBD2 TRBV7-8 .
TGTGCCAGCAGCCCTAGTCGGAGTAGCGGGAGGGCCTACAATGAGCAGTTCTTC CASSPSRSSGRAYNEQFF TRBJ2-1 TRBD2 TRBV7-2 .
TGTGCCAGCATGCAACAGGGGGCGGAGGGTGGCTACACCTTC CASMQQGAEGGYTF TRBJ1-2 TRBD1 TRBV28 .
TGTGCCAGCAGACAGCACCGGGACGGATACGAGCAGTACTTC CASRQHRDGYEQYF TRBJ2-7 . TRBV6-6 .
TGTGCCAGCAGCAAGGCCCCGGAGGGGCGGTATCAGCCCCAGCATTTT CASSKAPEGRYQPQHF TRBJ1-5 . TRBV21-1 .
TGTGCCAGCAGTCCAACCGACACATACCGGGGCTACACCTTC CASSPTDTYRGYTF TRBJ1-2 . TRBV27 .
TGTGCCACCAGCAGCGGGACAGGTCAAACTGGGGCCAACGTCCTGACTTTC CATSSGTGQTGANVLTF TRBJ2-6 TRBD1 TRBV15 .
TGTGCCTGGAGAAGGGGGGGGGCAGATACGCAGTATTTT CAWRRGGADTQYF TRBJ2-3 . TRBV30 .
TGCGCCAGCAGCCGATACGCGACAGTTAGCAATCAGCCCCAGCATTTT CASSRYATVSNQPQHF TRBJ1-5 . TRBV4-1 .
TGTGCCAGCACGGCGGGAGCAGATACGCAGTATTTT CASTAGADTQYF TRBJ2-3 TRBD2 TRBV25-1 once
TGTGCCAGCAGCGTCGGGCAGCGGGAGGGCCCTAGAGAGACCCAGTACTTC CASSVGQREGPRETQYF TRBJ2-5 TRBD2 TRBV7-6 .
TGTGCCAGCAGTGAGGGGAGTCCCTACGAGCAGTACTTC CASSEGSPYEQYF TRBJ2-7 . TRBV2 .
TGCGCCAGCAGCCAAGGGGGCGGGGGGCCCCAAGAGACCCAGTACTTC CASSQGGGGPQETQYF TRBJ2-5 . TRBV5-1 .